These 18 T cell receptor beta chains were sequenced from one sample in a study of molecular identifiers for immune sequencing clone quantification. TCRdb re-called the PCR reads with MiXCR, one entry per CDR3 protein. The repertoire holds around 460,000 distinct CDR3 sequences, with 25% as singletons. Source material: naive CD8+ T cells from blood, with Jurkat cell RNA spiked in. The subset was: FACS-sorted CD8+CD4-CCR7+CD45RA+ naive T cells. All receptors come from a human donor in good health. Some libraries in this study had Jurkat cell RNA spiked in.

This clonotype was observed at least ten times. This rearrangement joins TRBV12-3 or TRBV12-4 to TRBJ2-7; tentatively, D is TRBD1 or TRBD2 (5 bases each). The CDR3 sequence is 13 residues long. V dropped 7 bases and J dropped 4 bases, with 14 bases sitting between them. CDR3 bases: TGTGCCAGCACGTCCGGGGCCGGGTACGAGCAGTACTTC. This encodes CASTSGAGYEQYF.

With regard to this clonotype: This CDR3 is missing its conserved last phenylalanine or tryptophan, likely due to a read error. V and J are TRBV10-3 and TRBJ1-1, with a tentative D call TRBD1 (6 bases). The germline CDR1 and CDR2 sequences are ENHRY and SYGVKD. The CDR3 runs to 11 residues. V gave up 10 bases and J gave up 7 bases, with 13 bases separating them. Here the CDR3 DNA reads TGTGCCACCGAAGAGGGACATGAAGCTTTCTCT. Its protein is CATEEGHEAFS.

A few counts support this clonotype. This chain uses TRBV7-6 with TRBJ2-3, with 10 bases that match TRBD2. The CDR3 loop spans 16 amino acids. The ends lost 1 base at V and 2 bases at J; junction bases unmatched: 3. CDR1 and CDR2 (germline): SGHVS, FNYEAQ. CDR3 sequence (DNA): TGTGCCAGCAGCTTAGTTGGACTAGCGGACACAGATACGCAGTATTTT. Translated, it gives CASSLVGLADTDTQYF. Filled out from reference TRBV7-6 and TRBJ2-3, the complete variable domain reads GAGVSQSPRYKVTKRGQDVALRCDPISGHVSLYWYRQALGQGPEFLTYFNYEAQQDKSGLPNDRFSAERPEGSISTLTIQRTEQRDSAMYRCASSLVGLADTDTQYFGPGTRLTVL.

J is TRBJ1-3 and V is TRBV20-1; D remains unclear. Germline V gives CDR1 DFQATT, CDR2 SNEGSKA (reference sequence). There are 13 residues in the CDR3. Between the trimmed V and J ends, which lost 0 bases and 6 bases, there was a span of 9 bases. The CDR3 nucleotides are TGCAGTGCTAGAGATGGAGAATCAAACACCATATATTTT. Protein product: CSARDGESNTIYF.

This clonotype showed up many times. V is TRBV6-2 or TRBV6-3 and J is TRBJ2-2; TRBD2 matches at 8 bases. Germline values: CDR1 MNHEY, CDR2 SVGEGT. The CDR3 runs to 15 residues. Trimming cost V 9 bases and J 0 bases; bases outside gene matches: 6. The DNA for the CDR3 is TGTGCCAGTATTTCACTAGCGGCGAACACCGGGGAGCTGTTTTTT. Translation gives CASISLAANTGELFF.

To note about this clonotype: A read error is possible here, since a much larger clone lies one base away. This rearrangement joins TRBV12-3 or TRBV12-4 to TRBJ2-7; a weak D match, TRBD1 (6 bases). The CDR3 consists of 13 residues. Trimming cost V 5 bases and J 3 bases, with 11 bases left between them. The CDR3 loop is CASSTAGDYEQYF. CDR3 sequence (DNA): TGTGCCAGCAGTACGGCAGGGGACTACGAGCAGTACTTC.

This chain connects TRBV9 to TRBJ2-3; D gene ambiguous. The CDR3 sequence is 13 residues long. Trimming removed 3 bases from V and 3 bases from J, with 8 bases in between. Germline V CDR1 and CDR2: SGDLS, YYNGEE. The CDR3 is CASSEMGTDTQYF. In DNA, the CDR3 is TGTGCCAGCAGCGAAATGGGGACAGATACGCAGTATTTT.

In this sample, this clonotype turned up many times. The chain joins TRBV20-1 to TRBJ2-7, with 10 bases identical to TRBD2. Germline V gives CDR1 DFQATT, CDR2 SNEGSKA (reference sequence). V lost 6 bases to trimming and J lost 7 bases; unmatched junction nucleotides: 9. The CDR3 length is 13 residues. In nucleotides, the CDR3 is TGCAGTGCCCGAGCGGGGGGGCCTAGGGAGCAGTACTTC. It encodes CSARAGGPREQYF.

J is TRBJ1-2 and V is TRBV29-1; possibly TRBD1 for D (6 bases). The germline gives CDR1 SQVTM, CDR2 ANQGSEA. CDR3 length: 12 amino acids. V dropped 4 bases and J dropped 3 bases, with 9 bases sitting between them. The CDR3 here is CSVVGGYYGYTF. As DNA, the CDR3 is TGCAGCGTTGTAGGGGGTTACTATGGCTACACCTTC.

The sample holds a few counts of this clonotype. J is TRBJ2-5 and V is TRBV27, with 10 bases fitting TRBD2. Trimming took 0 bases from V and 1 from J; bases not matched to a gene: 5. The CDR3 is 17 residues long. Germline V gene data show CDR1 as MNHEY and CDR2 as SMNVEV (reference sequence). The CDR3 nucleotides read TGTGCCAGCAGTTTATCCCTTTGGACTAGCGGCCAAGAGACCCAGTACTTC. Translating gives CASSLSLWTSGQETQYF.

The J gene is TRBJ2-7, the V gene TRBV27; perhaps TRBD2 as D (5 bases). Germline V lookup: CDR1 MNHEY, CDR2 SMNVEV (reference sequence). The CDR3 has 13 residues. Deletions cut 5 bases from V and 3 bases from J, with 11 bases between. CDR3 amino acids: CASSLGRNYEQYF. In DNA, the CDR3 is TGTGCCAGCAGTCTGGGGAGAAACTACGAGCAGTACTTC.

This clonotype appeared a few times. Relative to the germline gene, one junction end is altered; a read error may explain this. The chain has TRBV5-3 and TRBJ2-7; tentative D call: TRBD2 (6 bases). TRBV5-3 is recorded as an ORF, its role being uncertain. CDR3 size: 15 residues. The chain's CDR3 is CASSLASDNSYEQYF. CDR3 DNA sequence: TGTGCCAGCAGCTTGGCTAGCGACAACTCCTACGAGCAGTACTTC.

V gene TRBV4-3 combines with J gene TRBJ2-7; 7 bases are a match to TRBD1. J gave up 3 bases and V 0 bases, and 5 bases lay outside the gene matches. The CDR3 is 15 residues long. CDR1 is LGHNA, CDR2 YSLEER, per germline. CDR3 residues: CASSQEQGDSYEQYF. The CDR3 DNA sequence: TGCGCCAGCAGCCAAGAACAAGGGGACAGCTACGAGCAGTACTTC.

This clonotype was picked up many times. The chain joins TRBV20-1 to TRBJ1-5; 9 positions match TRBD1. The V and J ends lost 5 bases and 6 bases, in that order; junction bases with no gene match: 8. Per germline, CDR1 DFQATT and CDR2 SNEGSKA (reference sequence). The CDR3 is made up of 14 amino acids. Here the CDR3 DNA reads TGCAGTGCTCGTGTATGGACAGGGGTTCAGCCCCAGCATTTT. This translates into CSARVWTGVQPQHF.

V gene TRBV21-1 combines with J gene TRBJ1-2; the table's D call, TRBD1, was not checked against the DNA. TRBV21-1 corresponds to a pseudogene. The CDR3 covers 17 residues. The CDR3 coding sequence is TGTGCCAGCAGCAATAGGGGCAGGGACCGCTTTAACTATGGCTACACCTTC. The encoded protein is CASSNRGRDRFNYGYTF.

To note about this clonotype: This may stem from a read error, because a much larger clone lies one nucleotide away. V gene TRBV7-7 combines with J gene TRBJ2-5, with unresolved D. Trimming stripped 5 bases from V and 5 bases from J, with 18 bases between. Germline lookup yields CDR1 SSHAT and CDR2 FNYEAQ (reference sequence). The length of the CDR3 is 15 residues. CDR3 sequence (DNA): TGTGCCAGCAGCCAACGGATGAGGTCGGGCGAGACCCAGTACTTC. Protein product: CASSQRMRSGETQYF.

As regards this clonotype: Possible read error: a much larger clone is one base away. V usage is TRBV7-9 and J usage is TRBJ1-4; the D is unclear. This CDR3 has 15 residues. Trimming stripped 3 bases from V and 8 bases from J, with 16 bases between. The germline V gene encodes CDR1 SEHNR and CDR2 FQNEAQ (reference sequence). CDR3: CASSLVPGKYEKLFF. The CDR3 bases are TGTGCCAGCAGCTTGGTCCCAGGAAAATACGAAAAACTGTTTTTT.

Only a few counts were recorded for this clonotype. The CDR3 sequence is CASSLWVSDTQYF. Here the CDR3 DNA reads TGTGCCAGCAGCTTGTGGGTCTCAGATACGCAGTATTTT. The chain couples TRBV11-3 to TRBJ2-3; unclear D gene. Germline V lookup: CDR1 SGHNT, CDR2 YENEEA. This CDR3 has 13 amino acids. The germline V and J ends were trimmed by 3 bases and 4 bases, with 8 bases remaining between them.